Below, 24 T cell receptor beta chains from the same sample are listed, as sequenced in a study of T cell responses to AZD1222 COVID-19 vaccine. Assay used: immunoSEQ multiplex PCR; TCRdb lists only in-frame clones, some missing. The table records some 120,000 clones, roughly 90% of them present only once. The sample consisted of peripheral blood, taken on day 0 of AZD1222 vaccination. The receptor set was obtained from an adult in good health.

In DNA form, the CDR3 reads TGTGCCACCAGTGATTTGCTAGGGTCCGGGGAGCTGTTTTTT. Amino acid sequence: CATSDLLGSGELFF. The chain uses TRBV24-1 and TRBJ2-2; unclear D gene. CDR1 and CDR2 from the germline V gene are KGHDR and SFDVKD. Between the trimmed V and J ends, which lost 0 bases and 6 bases, there was a span of 7 bases. The CDR3 runs to 14 residues.

The chain joins TRBV19 to TRBJ2-1; maybe TRBD2 (6 bases). Looked up from germline, CDR1 is LNHDA and CDR2 is SQIVND (reference sequence). CDR3 length: 13 residues. V was pared by 9 bases and J by 3 bases, with 12 bases between. The CDR3 sequence: CASGRLVYNEQFF. CDR3 DNA sequence: TGTGCCAGCGGTAGACTAGTCTACAATGAGCAGTTCTTC.

The chain employs TRBV29-1 and TRBJ2-7; D could derive from TRBD1 or TRBD2 (6 bases each). The CDR3 sequence is 13 residues long. Germline V gene lookup returns CDR1 SQVTM and CDR2 ANQGSEA. V dropped 5 bases and J dropped 2 bases, with 13 bases sitting between them. The CDR3 bases are TGCAGCGTTAAAGGGGGGCAGGCCTACGAGCAGTACTTC. As protein: CSVKGGQAYEQYF.

The V and J genes are TRBV2 and TRBJ1-4; D call uncertain. This CDR3 has 13 amino acids. The ends were cut back, 5 bases at V and 7 bases at J, with 11 bases in the middle. Germline CDR1 is SNHLY and CDR2 is FYNNEI. The CDR3 loop is CASSFDAGEKLFF. The DNA of the CDR3 is TGTGCCAGCAGTTTTGACGCTGGTGAAAAACTGTTTTTT.

V is TRBV6-5 and J is TRBJ2-7; unclear D gene. Germline V gives CDR1 MNHEY, CDR2 SVGAGI. Trimming removed 7 bases at V and 4 bases at J, with 11 bases between. CDR3 length: 12 amino acids. CDR3 sequence: CASILGHYEQYF. In nucleotides, the CDR3 is TGTGCCAGCATCCTTGGTCATTACGAGCAGTACTTC.

The V and J genes are TRBV7-3 and TRBJ2-6; perhaps TRBD2 as D (7 bases). V dropped 5 bases and J dropped 1 base, with 18 bases sitting between them. CDR3 length: 18 residues. Germline assignment: CDR1 SGHTA and CDR2 FQGTGA. CDR3 coding DNA: TGTGCCAGCAGCCTCCCCGAGGGGGGGCCATCTGGGGCCAACGTCCTGACTTTC. This encodes CASSLPEGGPSGANVLTF.

This chain links TRBV6-5 with TRBJ1-6; D gene unclear. CDR1 is MNHEY, CDR2 SVGAGI, per germline. The CDR3 extends over 15 amino acids. Trimming left V 6 bases short and J 11 bases short, with 20 bases between. CDR3 bases: TGTGCCAGCAGCCGAAGCTGGGGAGGGTTGGCACCCCTCCACTTT. This codes for CASSRSWGGLAPLHF.

The chain is built from TRBV24-1 and TRBJ1-5; D uncertain. V was shortened by 2 bases and J by 9 bases, with 13 bases between the two germline ends. CDR1 KGHDR and CDR2 SFDVKD come from the germline V gene. CDR3 length: 14 amino acids. CDR3 sequence (DNA): TGTGCCACCAGTGATTCCGTGATTGGGCGGCCCCAGCATTTT. Translating gives CATSDSVIGRPQHF.

This rearrangement joins TRBV6-1 to TRBJ1-5; D not certain. V gave up 3 bases and J gave up 0 bases, with 15 bases separating them. CDR1 and CDR2 (germline): MNHNS, SASEGT. This CDR3 region has 17 residues. The CDR3 spells CASSELGGVYSNQPQHF. In DNA form, the CDR3 reads TGTGCCAGCAGTGAGCTTGGAGGAGTTTATAGCAATCAGCCCCAGCATTTT.

The CDR3 DNA sequence: TGTGCCAGCAGTAGAACTAGCGAACACAATGAGCAGTTCTTC. As protein: CASSRTSEHNEQFF. The V and J genes are TRBV6-4 and TRBJ2-1; 7 bases agree with TRBD2. This CDR3 region has 14 residues. V lost 5 bases and J lost 5; bases outside the gene matches: 6. Germline V gene data show CDR1 as MRHNA and CDR2 as SNTAGT.

The V and J genes are TRBV21-1 and TRBJ2-2; the DNA was not used to check the table's D call, TRBD2. TRBV21-1 is annotated as a pseudogene. The CDR3 runs 24 residues. CDR3 DNA: TGTGCCAGCAGCAAAGTTGGGCAGCTCAAGACTAATCCGGGACTAGCGGCGAACACCGGGGAGCTGTTTTTT. Residues: CASSKVGQLKTNPGLAANTGELFF.

The chain uses TRBV28 and TRBJ2-1, with 8 bases that match TRBD1. Germline V gene sequence: CDR1 MDHEN, CDR2 SYDVKM. This CDR3 spans 14 amino acids. V gave up 5 bases and J gave up 8 bases; unmatched junction bases: 8. As DNA, the CDR3 is TGTGCCAGCAGTCAGACAGGGGTCCGCGATGAGCAGTTCTTC. This gives the protein CASSQTGVRDEQFF.

The chain is built from TRBV19 and TRBJ1-1; maybe TRBD1 (6 bases). Germline V CDR1 and CDR2: LNHDA, SQIVND (reference sequence). V lost 3 bases, J lost 7 bases, and 12 bases lay in between. This CDR3 is built from 13 residues. CDR3 in amino acids: CASSIGGPLEAFF. CDR3 bases: TGTGCCAGTAGTATTGGGGGCCCTCTTGAAGCTTTCTTT.

The rearrangement links TRBV3-1 (or the pseudogene TRBV3-2) to TRBJ1-4; the D gene is possibly TRBD1 (6 bases). V was trimmed by 4 bases and J by 8 bases, leaving 17 bases between them. Germline CDR1 is LGHDT and CDR2 is YNNKEL (reference sequence). The CDR3 has 15 residues. CDR3 nucleotide sequence: TGTGCCAGCAGCCTCTTTATCAGGGGAGAAGAAAAACTGTTTTTT. Translated, it gives CASSLFIRGEEKLFF.

The chain recombines TRBV6-5 with TRBJ1-2, with D possibly TRBD1 on 6 matching bases. V dropped 6 bases and J dropped 4 bases, with 12 bases sitting between them. The CDR3 extends over 13 amino acids. Germline CDR1 and CDR2: MNHEY and SVGAGI. This CDR3 is CASSLGTLYGYTF. In DNA, the CDR3 is TGTGCCAGCAGCCTCGGGACACTCTATGGCTACACCTTC.

This clone has a single count. Compared with germline, one end of the junction differs, possibly owing to a read error. V gene TRBV24-1 combines with J gene TRBJ1-2, with TRBD1 matching 9 bases. This CDR3 is 18 amino acids long. In germline, CDR1 is KGHDR, CDR2 SFDVKD. The CDR3 coding sequence is TGTGCCGCCAGTGACAAATCGGGACAGGGAGGAGGTGGGCATGGCTACACCTTC. As protein: CAASDKSGQGGGGHGYTF.

Only a few counts were recorded for this clone. This chain connects TRBV29-1 to TRBJ1-1; possibly TRBD1 for D (5 bases). CDR3 length equals 13 residues. Trimming stripped 3 bases from V and 1 base from J, with 9 bases between. Per germline, CDR1 SQVTM and CDR2 ANQGSEA. The CDR3 DNA sequence: TGCAGCGTTGACGCAGGGCCGAACACTGAAGCTTTCTTT. Its protein is CSVDAGPNTEAFF.

The rearrangement joins TRBV13 to TRBJ2-1; possibly TRBD2 for D (6 bases). Germline values: CDR1 PRHDT, CDR2 FYEKMQ (reference sequence). Trimming took off 1 base at V and 6 bases at J, with 19 bases between the two ends. The CDR3 has 17 residues. CDR3 nucleotide sequence: TGTGCCAGCAGCTTAGTCGGGAGCCACCTAAGGGGCAATGAGCAGTTCTTC. It specifies CASSLVGSHLRGNEQFF.

The count of this clone is one. V and J are TRBV19 and TRBJ1-2; 11 nucleotides agree with TRBD1. Trimming at V came to 4 bases and at J to 4 bases, leaving 5 bases not matched to a gene. The CDR3 is made up of 15 amino acids. The germline CDR1 and CDR2 sequences are LNHDA and SQIVND (reference sequence). The CDR3 region has the DNA TGTGCCAGTAGTACGGACAGGGGGCGCGGCTATGGCTACACCTTC. Amino acids: CASSTDRGRGYGYTF.

This sequence joins TRBV3-1 (or the pseudogene TRBV3-2) and TRBJ2-7, with D possibly matching TRBD1 (6 bases). This CDR3 contains 15 residues. The germline V and J ends were trimmed by 6 bases and 3 bases, with 18 bases remaining between them. Germline V gene data show CDR1 as LGHDT and CDR2 as YNNKEL (reference sequence). In DNA, the CDR3 is TGTGCCAGCAGTCCCGGGACACCCGTTTTCTACGAGCAGTACTTC. Translating it yields CASSPGTPVFYEQYF.

V and J are TRBV7-9 and TRBJ2-1, with 7 bases matching TRBD1. CDR3 size: 16 residues. Trimming took 4 bases from V and 0 from J; bases not matched to a gene: 6. Per germline, CDR1 SEHNR and CDR2 FQNEAQ (reference sequence). The chain's CDR3 is CASSSKTGSSYNEQFF. In DNA form, the CDR3 reads TGTGCCAGCAGCTCCAAGACAGGGAGCTCCTACAATGAGCAGTTCTTC.

The gene calls are TRBV9 and TRBJ2-5; the D gene is possibly TRBD2 (6 bases). V was shortened by 2 bases and J by 0 bases, with 8 bases between the two germline ends. This CDR3 comprises 14 residues. CDR1 is SGDLS, CDR2 YYNGEE, per germline. The CDR3 spells CASSVASDQETQYF. The CDR3 DNA reads as TGTGCCAGCAGCGTGGCTAGCGACCAAGAGACCCAGTACTTC.

The J gene is TRBJ1-6, the V gene TRBV19; possibly TRBD1 for D (5 bases). Germline V gene sequence: CDR1 LNHDA, CDR2 SQIVND (reference sequence). Trimming took off 7 bases at V and 10 bases at J, with 20 bases between the two ends. This CDR3 has 15 amino acids. The CDR3 coding sequence is TGTGCCAGTACCTTGGGAGGCAGGGACGCGTCACCCCTCCACTTT. Protein sequence: CASTLGGRDASPLHF.

The J gene is TRBJ2-1, the V gene TRBV4-2; 9 bases fit TRBD2. CDR3 length: 17 amino acids. V lost 0 bases and J lost 2; bases outside the gene matches: 5. In germline, CDR1 is LGHNA, CDR2 YNFKEQ. CDR3 sequence reads: CASSQETSGTAYNEQFF. CDR3 in DNA: TGTGCCAGCAGCCAAGAGACTAGCGGTACTGCCTACAATGAGCAGTTCTTC.